The source of this T cell receptor beta chain is a study of post-analysis software for immune sequencing data. Study-level background: The cohort encompassed relapsing-remitting, secondary progressive and progressive-relapsing multiple sclerosis disease courses.

Points on this clonotype: Antigen specificity is unknown.

The library was made from cDNA and included unique molecular identifiers. TCRdb reanalysed the PCR reads using MiXCR and keeps one entry per CDR3 protein. The sample lists hundreds of thousands of distinct CDR3 sequences, approximately 53% occurring once. Study results and caveats: Patients used about 5 TRBV segments, including TRBV5-6, TRBV5-1 and TRBV20-1, more often than controls. Under the F measure, samples that were prepared in one batch clustered strongly together.

After removal of 0 bases from V and 9 bases from J, the junction contained 5 bases not matched to a gene. Germline V gene lookup returns CDR1 MNHEY and CDR2 SVGAGI. The CDR3 has 15 residues. The J gene is TRBJ1-1, the V gene TRBV6-5; the match to TRBD1 covers 12 bases. This TCR came from a girl aged 10-17 years with multiple sclerosis. Sequences were obtained from blood. The CDR3: CASSYSGQGAQKAFF. CDR3 bases: TGTGCCAGCAGTTACTCGGGACAGGGGGCGCAAAAAGCTTTCTTT.